This note documents a single TCR beta chain sequence. Other DNA sequences in this specimen translate into the identical CDR3. The record originates from a study of shared clonotypes between healthy human individuals. Donors comprised only Caucasian adults living in Nashville, Tennessee. This CDR3 is built from 17 residues. Trimming took off 6 bases at V and 1 base at J, with 18 bases between the two ends. The germline CDR1 and CDR2 sequences are LNHNV and YYDKDF (reference sequence). Data came from immunoSEQ multiplex PCR; TCRdb stores just in-frame clones and leaves some out. Here the sample spans about 530,000 clones, 96% being singletons.

The sample was naive CD4+ T cells sorted from blood. This sample's subset: CD45RA+ positively selected. The TCR originated in a woman in her 30s in good health. The chain is built from TRBV15 and TRBJ1-4; D is undetermined. The CDR3 is CATSRPALQKTNEKLFF. CDR3 nucleotides: TGTGCCACCAGTAGACCCGCCCTCCAGAAAACTAATGAAAAACTGTTTTTT.